Below are 16 T cell receptor beta chains sequenced from a single sample in a study of breast tumors, draining lymph nodes, adjacent tissues (dated by TCRdb to about 2016). Lymph node samples were obtained from the axillary draining lymph nodes of breast cancer patients. The library was built by means of multiplex PCR. The sample was run on an Illumina HiSeq 2000. The raw public data were reprocessed by TCRdb itself: fastp quality trimming at Q25, MiXCR clonotype calling, in-frame beta chains only. Each entry is one CDR3 protein sequence, shown with its most common DNA and genes. This sample lists approximately 90,000 distinct CDR3 sequences; around 30% were detected once. The ten largest clones add up to over 8% of the sample. The source material was axillary lymph node tissue. Receptors were obtained from a female donor with breast cancer. Some clones in this sample may be carry-over from other donors' samples.

The table lists this clonotype with many counts. CDR3 protein: CASSPGTVVRIAYEQYF. The CDR3 DNA reads TGTGCCAGCAGCCCCGGGACAGTAGTTCGGATAGCCTACGAGCAGTACTTC. This chain joins TRBV7-8 and TRBJ2-7; 7 nucleotides match TRBD1. CDR3 length: 17 residues. Germline V gene lookup returns CDR1 SGHVS and CDR2 FQNEAQ. V trimming: 5 bases; J trimming: 2 bases; junction bases outside the gene matches: 15.

This clonotype came up many times. This chain links TRBV27 with TRBJ1-4, with D hard to call. Trimming shortened V by 10 bases and J by 8 bases, and 14 bases separated the two germline ends. This CDR3 is 12 amino acids long. Germline V gene sequence: CDR1 MNHEY, CDR2 SMNVEV (reference sequence). The CDR3 is CATSQTGEKLFF. CDR3 bases: TGTGCCACCTCCCAAACTGGGGAAAAACTGTTTTTT.

This clonotype showed up many times. The V gene is TRBV3-1, the J gene TRBJ2-3, with TRBD2 matching 14 bases. Losses at the gene ends were 10 bases for V and 4 bases for J; bases not matched to a gene: 1. Germline assignment: CDR1 LGHDT and CDR2 YNNKEL (reference sequence). This CDR3 has 13 amino acids. Here the CDR3 DNA reads TGTGCCACGGGACTAGCGGGAGCAGATACGCAGTATTTT. Its translation is CATGLAGADTQYF.

As for this clonotype: It is likely a read error, because the conserved phenylalanine at the end of the CDR3 is missing. This sequence joins TRBV7-9 and TRBJ1-6, with D possibly TRBD1 on 5 matching bases. Looked up from germline, CDR1 is SEHNR and CDR2 is FQNEAQ (reference sequence). V shed 5 bases and J shed 9 bases, with 17 bases lying between them. The length of the CDR3 is 15 residues. In nucleotides, the CDR3 is TGTGCCAGCAGCCCCCACGGGAACGGGGCTTCACCCCTCCACCTT. It translates to CASSPHGNGASPLHL.

The genes are TRBV19 and TRBJ1-5; the match to TRBD1 covers 9 bases. Germline CDR1 and CDR2: LNHDA and SQIVND (reference sequence). This CDR3 is built from 17 residues. The ends lost 0 bases at V and 5 bases at J; junction bases unmatched: 8. The CDR3 loop is CASSIDGGQGVYQPQHF. The CDR3 nucleotides are TGTGCCAGTAGTATAGATGGGGGACAGGGAGTTTATCAGCCCCAGCATTTT.

This clonotype has a count of ten or more. The CDR3 sequence is CSAELTGTGNTIYF. In DNA form, the CDR3 reads TGCAGTGCCGAACTGACAGGGACGGGAAACACCATATATTTT. The chain employs TRBV20-1 and TRBJ1-3; 7 bases align to TRBD1. This CDR3 spans 14 amino acids. Germline CDR1 is DFQATT and CDR2 is SNEGSKA (reference sequence). The J segment lost 4 bases and the V segment lost 6 bases, leaving 9 bases of the junction unmatched.

The table lists this clonotype with many counts. The chain couples TRBV6-5 to TRBJ1-3, with D maybe TRBD1 (5 bases). The CDR3 runs 16 residues. Trimming removed 0 bases from V and 4 bases from J, with 13 bases in between. Per germline, CDR1 MNHEY and CDR2 SVGAGI. CDR3 sequence: CASSYSTDLGGNTIYF. Here the CDR3 DNA reads TGTGCCAGCAGTTACTCGACAGACCTTGGCGGAAACACCATATATTTT.

This clonotype was detected ten times or more. The genes are TRBV6-1 and TRBJ1-2; D perhaps matches TRBD1 (6 bases). The V gene's germline CDR1 is MNHNS and CDR2 SASEGT. The germline V and J ends were trimmed by 0 bases and 4 bases, with 12 bases remaining between them. CDR3 length: 15 amino acids. DNA of the CDR3: TGTGCCAGCAGTGAAGCATCGGGGGGCTCCTATGGCTACACCTTC. It codes for CASSEASGGSYGYTF.

For this clonotype: The final CDR3 position lacks the conserved phenylalanine or tryptophan, pointing to a likely read error. V gene TRBV29-1 combines with J gene TRBJ1-2, with D uncertain. Germline V CDR1 and CDR2: SQVTM, ANQGSEA. The CDR3 length is 13 residues. The CDR3 coding sequence is TGCAACGTCTCATTGACGGAGATATACGGCTACACCCTC. It encodes CNVSLTEIYGYTL.

Ten or more counts support this clonotype. The chain combines TRBV29-1 with TRBJ2-2; D is ambiguous. Trimming cost V 4 bases and J 5 bases, with 8 bases left between them. This CDR3 spans 12 amino acids. Germline CDR1 and CDR2: SQVTM and ANQGSEA. The CDR3 loop reads CSVVPVTGELFF. As DNA, the CDR3 is TGCAGCGTTGTCCCGGTTACCGGGGAGCTGTTTTTT.

At least ten counts were recorded for this clonotype. This chain links TRBV9 with TRBJ2-5, with D possibly called TRBD1 or TRBD2 (5 bases each). This CDR3 is built from 15 residues. Trimming stripped 4 bases from V and 3 bases from J, with 16 bases between. Germline CDR1 and CDR2: SGDLS and YYNGEE. CDR3 loop: CASSNSLGGEETQYF. DNA for the CDR3: TGTGCCAGCAGCAACTCCCTTGGGGGAGAAGAGACCCAGTACTTC.

This clonotype appeared a few times. The chain uses TRBV7-9 and TRBJ1-1; a weak D match, TRBD1 (5 bases). The V and J ends lost 5 bases and 1 base respectively, with 17 bases between them. The CDR3 spans 16 residues. From germline, CDR1 is SEHNR and CDR2 FQNEAQ (reference sequence). The CDR3 DNA reads TGTGCCAGCAGCCTAAGCGTCGACAGCCCGAACACTGAAGCTTTCTTT. It translates to CASSLSVDSPNTEAFF.

At least ten counts were recorded for this clonotype. The chain combines TRBV5-1 with TRBJ2-1; 10 positions match TRBD2. The V gene end was trimmed by 4 bases and the J gene end by 4 bases; junction bases not matched to a gene: 8. The germline gives CDR1 SGHRS, CDR2 YFSETQ. The CDR3 is 16 residues long. CDR3 sequence reads: CASSPGLANRYNEQFF. CDR3 coding DNA: TGCGCCAGCAGCCCGGGACTAGCGAATCGTTACAATGAGCAGTTCTTC.

In its sample, this clonotype was seen many times. A read error may be the cause here, since a much bigger clone is one base away. This chain joins TRBV20-1 and TRBJ2-7; possible D gene TRBD1, 6 bases. From germline, CDR1 is DFQATT and CDR2 SNEGSKA (reference sequence). There are 14 residues in the CDR3. The CDR3 reads CSARIRDISSEQYF. CDR3 bases: TGCAGTGCTAGAATCCGGGACATCTCCTCCGAGCAGTACTTC.

On this clonotype: Possible read error: a much larger clone is one base away. This chain joins TRBV6-6 and TRBJ1-4; 8 bases align to TRBD1. Germline CDR1 and CDR2: MNHNY and SVGAGI (reference sequence). Trimming took 4 bases from V and 8 from J; bases not matched to a gene: 9. This CDR3 is 15 amino acids long. The CDR3 spells CASSCGTGREEKLFF. The CDR3, as DNA: TGTGCCAGCAGTTGCGGGACAGGAAGAGAAGAAAAACTGTTTTTT.

Notes on this clonotype: A clone one base away is much larger, so this may be a read error. This chain uses TRBV6-1 with TRBJ1-2; D uncertain. The CDR3 contains 10 residues. Germline V lookup: CDR1 MNHNS, CDR2 SASEGT. Trimming shortened V by 6 bases and J by 7 bases, and 6 bases separated the two germline ends. CDR3 DNA: TGTGCCAGCAGGCGCTGTGGCTACACCTTC. Amino acid sequence: CASRRCGYTF.